These 11 T cell receptor beta chains were sequenced from one sample in a study of blood T cells in healthy people across ages. Sample-barcoded 5' priming and a J-beta primer mix drove a second PCR of roughly 6 to 12 cycles. TCRdb fed the 5' RACE reads into MiXCR, producing one record per CDR3 protein. The data hold roughly 830,000 distinct CDR3 sequences, with 62% observed a single time. Material: blood. These receptors all come from a man younger than 40 in good health.

At least ten counts were recorded for this clonotype. The V gene is TRBV4-2, the J gene TRBJ2-4; D is possibly TRBD1 (7 bases). Germline CDR1 and CDR2: LGHNA and YNFKEQ. This CDR3 is 15 amino acids long. Trimming cost V 2 bases and J 13 bases, with 21 bases left between them. This chain's CDR3 is CASSQLTGEVEEQYF. CDR3 DNA: TGTGCCAGCAGCCAATTAACAGGGGAGGTAGAAGAGCAGTACTTC.

In regard to this clonotype: At one boundary the junction diverges from the germline segment, which might be a read error. The V gene is TRBV20-1, the J gene TRBJ1-6, with a possible D match to TRBD1 (6 bases). The CDR3 loop spans 14 amino acids. The germline gives CDR1 DFQATT, CDR2 SNEGSKA (reference sequence). CDR3 amino acids: CSARGTVYNSPLHF. Here the CDR3 DNA reads TGCAGTGCTAGAGGGACAGTATATAATTCACCTCTCCACTTT.

The chain joins TRBV7-2 to TRBJ2-4; D may be TRBD1 (5 bases). The J call may not be correct, given that the DNA end is closer to TRBJ2-7. Germline assignment: CDR1 SGHTA and CDR2 FQGNSA. The CDR3 covers 14 residues. The CDR3 nucleotides read TGTGCCAGCAGCTTAACGGGCAGGGTGTCCGAGCAGTACTTC. It codes for CASSLTGRVSEQYF.

Only a few counts were recorded for this clonotype. This chain connects TRBV2 to TRBJ2-5; no reliable D call. The J call could be wrong; TRBJ2-7 is a better fit for the DNA end. This CDR3 has 11 amino acids. Germline V CDR1 and CDR2: SNHLY, FYNNEI. In nucleotides, the CDR3 is TGTGCCAGCAGTGAGACCAGCGAGCAGTACTTC. Residues: CASSETSEQYF.

For this clonotype: An end of the junction differs from the germline gene, which may be a read error. The J gene is TRBJ2-7, the V gene TRBV9; D possibly corresponds to TRBD2 (6 bases). This CDR3 is 17 amino acids long. Germline V lookup: CDR1 SGDLS, CDR2 YYNGEE. In DNA form, the CDR3 reads TGTGCCAGCAGCGTTTCCGGGGCCCTCGGGAGCTCCCACGAGCAGTACTTC. This codes for CASSVSGALGSSHEQYF.

The chain combines TRBV27 with TRBJ2-1; TRBD2 might be the D (7 bases). Trimming stripped 4 bases from V and 4 bases from J, with 11 bases between. The CDR3 runs to 14 residues. CDR1 is MNHEY and CDR2 is SMNVEV in the germline V gene (reference sequence). The CDR3 coding sequence is TGTGCCAGCAGTTGGGGGGGCCTATACAATGAGCAGTTCTTC. Translation: CASSWGGLYNEQFF.

The V call is TRBV9, the J call TRBJ2-1; 7 nucleotides align to TRBD1. The CDR3 has 14 residues. The V gene end was trimmed by 0 bases and the J gene end by 5 bases; junction bases not matched to a gene: 2. Germline V gene sequence: CDR1 SGDLS, CDR2 YYNGEE. The CDR3 region has the DNA TGTGCCAGCAGCGTAGGGACAGGTAACAATGAGCAGTTCTTC. Amino acid sequence: CASSVGTGNNEQFF.

This clonotype was detected only a few times. The V gene is TRBV7-9, the J gene TRBJ1-6; D not resolved. V was clipped by 8 bases and J by 0 bases, with 14 bases between them. Germline V gives CDR1 SEHNR, CDR2 FQNEAQ (reference sequence). The CDR3 sequence is 16 residues long. CDR3 bases: TGTGCCAGCCAAATCAAAGACAACTCCTATAATTCACCCCTCCACTTT. As protein: CASQIKDNSYNSPLHF.

The CDR3 DNA is TGTGCCAGCAGAACGGGACAGGCGGAGACCCAGTACTTC. The encoded protein is CASRTGQAETQYF. This chain uses TRBV27 with TRBJ2-5; 8 bases align to TRBD1. Germline lookup yields CDR1 MNHEY and CDR2 SMNVEV (reference sequence). The CDR3 totals 13 residues. V shed 6 bases, J shed 5 bases, and the junction held 5 bases outside the gene matches.

The chain links TRBV9 to TRBJ2-5, with D tentatively TRBD1 or TRBD2 (5 bases each). V was pared by 0 bases and J by 1 base, with 10 bases between. CDR3 length: 15 amino acids. CDR1 and CDR2 from the germline V gene are SGDLS and YYNGEE. In DNA, the CDR3 is TGTGCCAGCAGCGTAGGTCAGGGAGCCCAAGAGACCCAGTACTTC. It yields the protein CASSVGQGAQETQYF.

This clonotype occurred many times. The rearrangement uses TRBV2 and TRBJ2-1; D is ambiguous. CDR1 is SNHLY and CDR2 is FYNNEI in the germline V gene. The CDR3 loop spans 15 amino acids. V was shortened by 2 bases and J by 5 bases, with 13 bases between the two germline ends. In DNA form, the CDR3 reads TGTGCCAGCAGTGAAAGGTCGTCAGGAAACAATGAGCAGTTCTTC. Encoded protein: CASSERSSGNNEQFF. Looking up the rest from reference TRBV2 and TRBJ2-1 gives the full variable domain: EPEVTQTPSHQVTQMGQEVILRCVPISNHLYFYWYRQILGQKVEFLVSFYNNEISEKSEIFDDQFSVERPDGSNFTLKIRSTKLEDSAMYFCASSERSSGNNEQFFGPGTRLTVL.